This T cell receptor (beta chain) was found in a study of cytomegalovirus exposure and HLA in healthy donors. Study-wide findings and caveats: CMV serostatus was the only recorded immune exposure for donors.

Per germline, CDR1 SEHNR and CDR2 FQNEAQ (reference sequence). V lost 5 bases, J lost 4 bases, and 8 bases stayed unmatched. This CDR3 contains 16 residues. On this clone: The antigen remains undetermined.

Healthy donors of bone marrow made up the group. PCR employed 60 Vbeta and 13 Jbeta primers. TCRdb's table, derived via immunoSEQ multiplex PCR, lists solely in-frame clones and lacks some. This sample has some 120,000 clones, with around 77% found just once. The receptor comes from a man aged 50-59 years in good health and CMV-seronegative. The sequenced sample consisted of PBMCs. The J gene is TRBJ2-5, the V gene TRBV7-9; 12 nucleotides line up with TRBD2. CDR3 nucleotides: TGTGCCAGCAGCCGTGTTCTAGCGGGAGGGAGAGAGACCCAGTACTTC. It specifies CASSRVLAGGRETQYF.